The rows below give T cell receptor beta chains drawn from one sample of a study of shared clonotypes between healthy human individuals. Some clones are missing from TCRdb's copy, which holds only in-frame ones; the method was immunoSEQ multiplex PCR. The sample records more than 500,000 clones, around 95% being singletons. The sample was naive CD4+ T cells sorted from blood. The receptors here all came from a woman in her thirties in good health. Each CDR3 is given with its conserved first and last residue. D genes are given only for firm matches. Size is omitted from some rows. Given values are once, few, many or a class for expanded clones.

D gene | CDR3 length | J gene | V gene | clone size | CDR3 protein | CDR3 DNA
- | 15 | TRBJ1-5 | TRBV6-1 | once | CASSEPDRQNQPQHF | TGTGCCAGCAGTGAACCTGACAGACAAAATCAGCCCCAGCATTTT
- | 12 | TRBJ2-1 | TRBV28 | - | CASSSYPDEQFF | TGTGCCAGCAGTTCTTATCCGGATGAGCAGTTCTTC
TRBD2 | 15 | TRBJ2-5 | TRBV13 | - | CASSKGLADQETQYF | TGTGCCAGCAGCAAAGGGCTAGCGGACCAAGAGACCCAGTACTTC
TRBD1 | 14 | TRBJ2-5 | TRBV2 | - | CASRSTGVGETQYF | TGTGCCAGCAGGTCCACAGGGGTCGGGGAGACCCAGTACTTC
- | 14 | TRBJ2-2 | TRBV7-8 | - | CASSLATGTGELFF | TGTGCCAGCAGCTTAGCAACGGGCACCGGGGAGCTGTTTTTT
- | 14 | TRBJ2-7 | TRBV2 | - | CASSAGSPAHEQYF | TGTGCCAGCAGTGCGGGCAGCCCAGCCCACGAGCAGTACTTC
- | 13 | TRBJ1-2 | TRBV2 | - | CASSTTGNYGYTF | TGTGCCAGCAGTACCACAGGGAACTATGGCTACACCTTC
- | 13 | TRBJ1-1 | TRBV6-5 | - | CASSLQLGTEAFF | TGTGCCAGCAGCCTCCAGTTGGGGACTGAAGCTTTCTTT
TRBD2 | 16 | TRBJ2-2 | TRBV18 | - | CASSPPGSGRGGELFF | TGTGCCAGCTCACCACCGGGCAGCGGGAGAGGCGGGGAGCTGTTTTTT
TRBD2 | 17 | TRBJ2-5 | TRBV11-2 | - | CASSLVPGAGVWETQYF | TGTGCCAGCAGCTTAGTACCAGGCGCGGGAGTTTGGGAGACCCAGTACTTC
TRBD1 | 15 | TRBJ2-7 | TRBV4-1 | - | CASSQDPGQTYEQYF | TGCGCCAGCAGCCAAGATCCGGGACAGACCTACGAGCAGTACTTC
TRBD1 | 17 | TRBJ1-5 | TRBV7-2 | - | CASSLAQDRGYNQPQHF | TGTGCCAGCAGCTTAGCTCAAGACAGGGGGTACAATCAGCCCCAGCATTTT
- | 14 | TRBJ2-3 | TRBV6-4 | - | CASSPLGSTDTQYF | TGTGCCAGCAGCCCTCTAGGCAGTACAGATACGCAGTATTTT
TRBD1 | 15 | TRBJ2-7 | TRBV28 | - | CASSLAGTGPYEQYF | TGTGCCAGCAGTTTGGCGGGGACAGGACCCTACGAGCAGTACTTC
TRBD1 | 14 | TRBJ2-1 | TRBV9 | once | CASNRQGTYNEQFF | TGTGCCAGCAACAGACAGGGGACCTACAATGAGCAGTTCTTC
- | 16 | TRBJ2-6 | TRBV7-3 | - | CASSPGDFSGANVLTF | TGTGCCAGCAGCCCTGGGGATTTTTCTGGGGCCAACGTCCTGACTTTC
- | 16 | TRBJ2-1 | TRBV9 | - | CASSQTPDTQYNEQFF | TGTGCCAGCAGCCAGACCCCGGACACCCAGTACAATGAGCAGTTCTTC
- | 14 | TRBJ2-2 | TRBV18 | - | CASLRAKGSGELFF | TGTGCCAGCTTACGGGCGAAAGGGTCCGGGGAGCTGTTTTTT
- | 13 | TRBJ1-1 | TRBV2 | once | CASRTRKNTEAFF | TGTGCCAGCAGAACAAGAAAGAACACTGAAGCTTTCTTT
TRBD2 | 15 | TRBJ2-4 | TRBV19 | - | CASSGTSGLKNIQYF | TGTGCCAGTAGTGGGACTAGCGGACTCAAAAACATTCAGTACTTC
- | 14 | TRBJ2-3 | TRBV29-1 | - | CSVEDDGRTDTQYF | TGCAGCGTTGAAGATGACGGACGCACAGATACGCAGTATTTT
- | 16 | TRBJ2-5 | TRBV28 | - | CASSLLGWDSQETQYF | TGTGCCAGCAGCCTTTTGGGCTGGGATTCCCAAGAGACCCAGTACTTC
TRBD2 | 18 | TRBJ2-6 | TRBV19 | - | CASSEGLVASYGANVLTF | TGTGCCAGTAGTGAGGGACTAGTGGCGTCGTATGGGGCCAACGTCCTGACTTTC
TRBD1 | 16 | TRBJ2-7 | TRBV5-5 | - | CASRRQPGQGAYEQYF | TGTGCCAGCAGACGACAACCGGGACAGGGGGCTTACGAGCAGTACTTC
TRBD1 | 14 | TRBJ2-7 | TRBV28 | - | CASSMWTGYNEQYF | TGTGCCAGCAGTATGTGGACAGGGTACAACGAGCAGTACTTC
- | 13 | TRBJ2-2 | TRBV9 | - | CASSVVGTGELFF | TGTGCCAGCAGCGTTGTGGGCACCGGGGAGCTGTTTTTT
- | 14 | TRBJ1-4 | TRBV29-1 | once | CSVADSKQNEKLFF | TGCAGCGTGGCGGACAGTAAGCAAAATGAAAAACTGTTTTTT
- | 13 | TRBJ1-3 | TRBV28 | - | CASSLPPGNTIYF | TGTGCCAGCAGTTTACCACCTGGAAACACCATATATTTT
- | 15 | TRBJ1-2 | TRBV7-9 | - | CASSLEIGGDSGYTF | TGTGCCAGCAGCTTAGAAATCGGGGGGGACTCTGGCTACACCTTC
- | 14 | TRBJ2-5 | TRBV28 | - | CASSLGGAQETQYF | TGTGCCAGCAGTTTAGGCGGGGCCCAAGAGACCCAGTACTTC
- | 12 | TRBJ2-5 | TRBV6-1 | - | CASGNREETQYF | TGTGCCAGCGGAAACAGGGAAGAGACCCAGTACTTC
- | 13 | TRBJ2-5 | TRBV27 | - | CASSDQVQETQYF | TGTGCCAGCAGTGACCAGGTCCAAGAGACCCAGTACTTC
- | 13 | TRBJ2-1 | TRBV19 | - | CASSILWANEQFF | TGTGCCAGTAGTATATTATGGGCCAATGAGCAGTTCTTC
- | 13 | TRBJ1-2 | TRBV14 | - | CASSQVQGHGYTF | TGTGCCAGCAGCCAAGTCCAGGGCCATGGCTACACCTTC